These 16 T cell receptor beta chains came from one sample sequenced in a study of blood T cell repertoires in COVID-19. This table comes from immunoSEQ multiplex PCR, and its TCRdb copy is limited to in-frame clones, with some not included. The table shows about 200,000 clones, with around 83% occurring only once. Input material: peripheral blood. These receptor sequences come from a woman of 80 years or more with COVID-19, enrolled during active disease.

The V gene is TRBV30, the J gene TRBJ1-2, with TRBD1 matching 8 bases. Trimming removed 2 bases from V and 1 base from J; junction bases left unmatched: 3. This CDR3 comprises 14 residues. Germline CDR1 is GTSNPN and CDR2 is SVGIG (reference sequence). Here the CDR3 reads CAWSTTGVNYGYTF. In DNA form, the CDR3 reads TGTGCCTGGAGTACGACAGGGGTTAACTATGGCTACACCTTC.

The chain combines TRBV30 with TRBJ1-2; TRBD1 matches at 7 bases. The V gene's germline CDR1 is GTSNPN and CDR2 SVGIG (reference sequence). V gave up 5 bases and J gave up 6 bases; unmatched junction bases: 6. The CDR3 covers 12 residues. The CDR3 here is CAWQGTGDGYTF. The CDR3, as DNA: TGTGCCTGGCAGGGCACAGGGGATGGCTACACCTTC.

The chain recombines TRBV5-1 with TRBJ1-2; the D gene is possibly TRBD1 (6 bases). The CDR3 runs 14 residues. Looked up from germline, CDR1 is SGHRS and CDR2 is YFSETQ. V lost 4 bases and J 8 bases, leaving 18 bases between the germline ends. The CDR3 DNA is TGCGCCAGCAGCCCCCGACAGGTTCAGTCGGGCTACACCTTC. The encoded protein is CASSPRQVQSGYTF.

The gene calls are TRBV30 and TRBJ2-3; 10 bases are shared with TRBD2. This CDR3 has 18 residues. Germline V lookup: CDR1 GTSNPN, CDR2 SVGIG (reference sequence). V dropped 1 base and J dropped 0; count of bases not matched to a gene: 10. The CDR3 spells CAWSGGTSDRPSTDTQYF. CDR3 DNA sequence: TGTGCCTGGAGTGGCGGGACTAGCGACCGCCCTAGCACAGATACGCAGTATTTT.

The V gene is TRBV6-5, the J gene TRBJ1-2; 8 nucleotides line up with TRBD1. Germline loops: CDR1 MNHEY, CDR2 SVGAGI. V shed 7 bases and J 8 bases; nucleotides not matched to a gene: 12. The CDR3 is made up of 14 amino acids. CDR3 sequence reads: CASIPPDRVKGYTF. CDR3 DNA sequence: TGTGCCAGCATCCCCCCGGACAGGGTGAAGGGCTACACCTTC.

This clone has just one count. Other DNA sequences in the sample encode the same CDR3. The chain has TRBV5-1 and TRBJ1-6, with no clear D. CDR3 size: 14 residues. Germline values: CDR1 SGHRS, CDR2 YFSETQ. Trimming took 3 bases from V and 5 from J, leaving 9 bases between them. CDR3 sequence reads: CASSSGGDNSPLHF. For the CDR3, the DNA is TGCGCCAGCAGCTCCGGAGGAGATAATTCACCCCTCCACTTT.

The chain uses TRBV18 and TRBJ2-5, with 9 nucleotides matching TRBD2. In germline, CDR1 is KGHSH, CDR2 LQKENI. CDR3 length: 17 amino acids. The V gene end was trimmed by 2 bases and the J gene end by 5 bases; junction bases not matched to a gene: 12. Here the CDR3 reads CASSPNSGRWGSETQYF. CDR3 bases: TGTGCCAGCTCACCAAATAGCGGGAGATGGGGCAGCGAGACCCAGTACTTC.

This clone has just a few counts. The chain has TRBV28 and TRBJ1-1; TRBD1 agrees at 7 bases. This CDR3 region has 13 residues. Germline lookup yields CDR1 MDHEN and CDR2 SYDVKM. With 6 bases clipped from V and 5 bases from J, the junction kept 6 bases outside the gene matches. CDR3 loop: CASRSQGWTEAFF. The CDR3 coding sequence is TGTGCCAGCAGGTCACAGGGGTGGACTGAAGCTTTCTTT.

The chain links TRBV5-1 to TRBJ2-6; D ambiguous. The length of the CDR3 is 13 residues. Germline V gene sequence: CDR1 SGHRS, CDR2 YFSETQ. Trimming shortened V by 3 bases and J by 4 bases, and 5 bases separated the two germline ends. The CDR3 nucleotides are TGCGCCAGCAGCTCCCAGGGGGCCAACGTCCTGACTTTC. Translated, it gives CASSSQGANVLTF.

The chain combines TRBV7-3 with TRBJ2-1, with TRBD1 matching 10 bases. Germline CDR1 reads SGHTA; CDR2 reads FQGTGA. The V gene end was trimmed by 3 bases and the J gene end by 0 bases; junction bases not matched to a gene: 2. The CDR3 sequence is 16 residues long. Here the CDR3 DNA reads TGTGCCAGCAGCTTTGGACAGGGGGGCTCCTACAATGAGCAGTTCTTC. Translating it yields CASSFGQGGSYNEQFF.

This chain uses TRBV18 with TRBJ1-6, with TRBD1 matching over 11 bases. Germline CDR1 is KGHSH and CDR2 is LQKENI. V shed 3 bases, J shed 9 bases, and the junction held 4 bases outside the gene matches. The CDR3 length is 15 residues. CDR3 region: CASSPTGQGGSPLHF. In DNA form, the CDR3 reads TGTGCCAGCTCACCGACGGGACAGGGGGGTTCACCCCTCCACTTT.

A note on this clone: Compared with germline, one end of the junction differs, possibly owing to a read error. The V gene is TRBV6-2 or TRBV6-3, the J gene TRBJ1-3; D is ambiguous. Germline loops: CDR1 MNHEY, CDR2 SVGEGT. This CDR3 is 16 amino acids long. CDR3 loop: CASSNSPAAGGNTIYF. CDR3 nucleotide sequence: TGTGCCAGCAGTAACTCTCCGGCGGCGGGTGGAAACACCATATATTTT.

This chain links TRBV20-1 with TRBJ1-2; 7 nucleotides match TRBD1. Germline V CDR1 and CDR2: DFQATT, SNEGSKA (reference sequence). The V segment lost 3 bases and the J segment 7 bases; nucleotides outside the gene matches: 2. The CDR3 spans 11 residues. This chain's CDR3 is CSARGQPGYTF. CDR3 bases: TGCAGTGCTAGGGGACAGCCTGGCTACACCTTC.

The genes are TRBV20-1 and TRBJ2-7; possible D gene TRBD2, 5 bases. In germline, CDR1 is DFQATT, CDR2 SNEGSKA (reference sequence). V shed 6 bases and J shed 2 bases, with 8 bases lying between them. The CDR3 runs to 11 residues. The CDR3: CSAVAPYEQYF. CDR3 nucleotide sequence: TGCAGTGCAGTAGCGCCCTACGAGCAGTACTTC.

This clone was picked up one time. The rearrangement uses TRBV5-1 and TRBJ1-1; D uncertain. The V gene lost 0 bases and the J gene lost 4 bases, with 7 bases spanning the gap. CDR1 is SGHRS, CDR2 YFSETQ, per germline. The length of the CDR3 is 13 residues. CDR3 sequence: CASSLERVTEAFF. For the CDR3, the DNA is TGCGCCAGCAGCTTGGAGAGGGTCACTGAAGCTTTCTTT.

This clone was counted a single time. The V gene is TRBV9, the J gene TRBJ1-3, with D perhaps matching TRBD1 (5 bases). V dropped 3 bases and J dropped 0 bases, with 10 bases sitting between them. The length of the CDR3 is 15 residues. CDR1 is SGDLS, CDR2 YYNGEE, per germline. CDR3 coding DNA: TGTGCCAGCAGCGCGACAGACTTCTCTGGAAACACCATATATTTT. Protein: CASSATDFSGNTIYF.